Shown below are 24 T cell receptor beta chains from a single sample sequenced in a study of Siglec-9 on CD8 T cells in melanoma. The repertoire was sequenced with immunoSEQ multiplex PCR; TCRdb's copy has only in-frame clones and lacks some. Among 29,000 or so clones listed, about 80% were seen once. The sequenced sample consisted of Siglec-9- CD8+ T cells sorted from blood. These receptors all stem from a human donor in good health.

This clone has just a few counts. J is TRBJ1-5 and V is TRBV7-8; TRBD1 matches 9 bases. Germline CDR1 is SGHVS and CDR2 is FQNEAQ. The CDR3 runs to 14 residues. The junction had 8 bases not matched to a gene; V was cut back by 5 bases and J by 9 bases. CDR3 protein: CASSATGGYPPQHF. DNA for the CDR3: TGTGCCAGCAGCGCAACAGGGGGCTATCCGCCCCAGCATTTT.

The chain carries TRBV27 and TRBJ2-1; 9 bases fit TRBD2. J lost 0 bases, V lost 3 bases, and 12 bases had no gene match. From germline, CDR1 is MNHEY and CDR2 SMNVEV (reference sequence). This CDR3 has 19 amino acids. DNA of the CDR3: TGTGCCAGCAGTTTGCCCGCACTAGCGGGCAAGAGCTCCTACAATGAGCAGTTCTTC. Its protein is CASSLPALAGKSSYNEQFF.

This chain connects TRBV7-2 to TRBJ1-3; tentative D call: TRBD1 (6 bases). The V gene lost 5 bases and the J gene lost 4 bases, with 15 bases spanning the gap. The CDR3 sequence is 15 residues long. Germline CDR1 is SGHTA and CDR2 is FQGNSA. In DNA, the CDR3 is TGTGCCAGCAGCCCGAGCCCAGGGGCGGGAAACACCATATATTTT. Encoded protein: CASSPSPGAGNTIYF.

The gene calls are TRBV27 and TRBJ2-7, with D perhaps TRBD2 (5 bases). Trimming pared 10 bases from V and 11 bases from J, leaving 15 bases between. Germline V CDR1 and CDR2: MNHEY, SMNVEV (reference sequence). The CDR3 covers 10 residues. The CDR3 coding sequence is TGTGCCACCGGTACCCACGGGGAGTACTTC. Amino acids: CATGTHGEYF.

The CDR3 region is CASNIGGGTDTQYF. The DNA of the CDR3 is TGTGCCAGTAACATTGGGGGCGGCACAGATACGCAGTATTTT. The V call is TRBV19, the J call TRBJ2-3; tentative D call: TRBD1 (6 bases). This CDR3 region has 14 residues. V lost 7 bases, J lost 1 base, and 12 bases lay in between. Germline V lookup: CDR1 LNHDA, CDR2 SQIVND (reference sequence).

This rearrangement joins TRBV28 to TRBJ2-1, with 10 nucleotides matching TRBD1. Germline trimming cut 8 bases from V and 7 bases from J; bases unmatched to any gene: 5. CDR3 length equals 13 residues. Germline V gene data show CDR1 as MDHEN and CDR2 as SYDVKM. This CDR3 reads CASRDRGTNEQFF. DNA of the CDR3: TGTGCCAGCCGGGACAGGGGTACGAATGAGCAGTTCTTC.

The rearrangement joins TRBV27 to TRBJ1-1; perhaps TRBD1 as D (6 bases). Germline CDR1 reads MNHEY; CDR2 reads SMNVEV (reference sequence). The V end was cut by 8 bases, the J end by 8 bases, with 12 bases between. This CDR3 region has 11 residues. The CDR3 sequence: CASGYGQEAFF. The CDR3 region has the DNA TGTGCCAGCGGCTACGGACAGGAAGCTTTCTTT.

The chain employs TRBV28 and TRBJ1-6; no clear D gene. Germline V gene sequence: CDR1 MDHEN, CDR2 SYDVKM. V lost 5 bases, J lost 1 base, and 15 bases lay in between. The CDR3 runs to 17 residues. DNA of the CDR3: TGTGCCAGCAGTCCGGACGCGTATAAGTCCTATAATTCACCCCTCCACTTT. Amino acid sequence: CASSPDAYKSYNSPLHF.

The J gene is TRBJ2-7, the V gene TRBV27; the D is unclear. Between the trimmed V and J ends, which lost 0 bases and 2 bases, there was a span of 8 bases. The CDR3 covers 14 residues. Germline V gene data show CDR1 as MNHEY and CDR2 as SMNVEV (reference sequence). The DNA for the CDR3 is TGTGCCAGCAGTTTATCACCAGCCGCCTACGAGCAGTACTTC. This sequence encodes CASSLSPAAYEQYF.

This chain uses TRBV19 with TRBJ1-4; D gene unclear. The germline V gene encodes CDR1 LNHDA and CDR2 SQIVND (reference sequence). The germline V and J ends were trimmed by 10 bases and 4 bases, with 13 bases remaining between them. The CDR3 is 13 amino acids. CDR3 region: CATGLGLNEKLFF. CDR3 sequence (DNA): TGTGCCACTGGGTTAGGTCTTAATGAAAAACTGTTTTTT. Based on the CDR3 plus reference TRBV19 and TRBJ1-4, the full variable domain is DGGITQSPKYLFRKEGQNVTLSCEQNLNHDAMYWYRQDPGQGLRLIYYSQIVNDFQKGDIAEGYSVSREKKESFPLTVTSAQKNPTAFYLCATGLGLNEKLFFGSGTQLSVL.

The CDR3 region is CASSLRLTGGFHGYTF. For the CDR3, the DNA is TGTGCCAGCAGCTTGCGGTTGACAGGGGGCTTTCATGGCTACACCTTC. This chain connects TRBV5-5 to TRBJ1-2, with 10 bases lining up with TRBD1. The V and J ends lost 1 base and 6 bases, in that order; junction bases with no gene match: 9. Per germline, CDR1 SGHKS and CDR2 YYEKEE (reference sequence). The CDR3 covers 16 residues.

This clone was detected only a few times. V gene TRBV27 combines with J gene TRBJ2-7; tentatively, D is TRBD1 (6 bases). Germline V lookup: CDR1 MNHEY, CDR2 SMNVEV (reference sequence). V was pared by 2 bases and J by 5 bases, with 10 bases between. The CDR3 spans 13 residues. CDR3 sequence (DNA): TGTGCCAGCAGTTTAGGTTCAGGGGACGAGCAGTACTTC. This encodes CASSLGSGDEQYF.

V gene TRBV27 combines with J gene TRBJ1-2; no definite D call. The CDR3 covers 15 residues. With 3 bases removed from V and 0 bases from J, the gap between germline ends came to 11 bases. CDR1 is MNHEY, CDR2 SMNVEV, per germline (reference sequence). This chain's CDR3 is CASSFGVLANYGYTF. DNA of the CDR3: TGTGCCAGCAGTTTCGGGGTCCTAGCTAACTATGGCTACACCTTC.

This chain joins TRBV2 and TRBJ1-5; no definite D call. The V gene lost 4 bases and the J gene lost 4 bases, with 8 bases spanning the gap. From germline, CDR1 is SNHLY and CDR2 FYNNEI. There are 13 residues in the CDR3. The CDR3 bases are TGTGCCAGCAGTGCGACACCTAATCAGCCCCAGCATTTT. Its protein is CASSATPNQPQHF.

This clone came up once. The J gene is TRBJ2-6, the V gene TRBV7-8; D is unclear. Germline V CDR1 and CDR2: SGHVS, FQNEAQ. Deletions cut 5 bases from V and 5 bases from J, with 13 bases between. This CDR3 region has 15 residues. The DNA of the CDR3 is TGTGCCAGCAGCAACTCACAAAGTCGGGCCAACGTCCTGACTTTC. This translates into CASSNSQSRANVLTF.

There are a few counts of this clone. A junction end diverges from the germline sequence, so it may reflect a read error. This chain joins TRBV7-7 and TRBJ1-1; no definite D call. Germline CDR1 is SSHAT and CDR2 is FNYEAQ (reference sequence). The CDR3 consists of 13 residues. The CDR3 here is CASSLSGSTEAFF. Here the CDR3 DNA reads TGTGCTAGCAGCCTCTCGGGGAGCACTGAAGCTTTCTTT.

V is TRBV9 and J is TRBJ1-2; 7 positions match TRBD1. Germline V gives CDR1 SGDLS, CDR2 YYNGEE. The CDR3 has 14 residues. V was pared by 0 bases and J by 3 bases, with 2 bases of the junction left unmatched. CDR3 in amino acids: CASSVGQGDYGYTF. The CDR3 nucleotides are TGTGCCAGCAGCGTAGGCCAGGGGGACTATGGCTACACCTTC.

This chain uses TRBV6-1 with TRBJ2-7; 8 bases agree with TRBD1. The CDR3 runs 14 residues. CDR1 and CDR2 (germline): MNHNS, SASEGT. V was clipped by 6 bases and J by 0 bases; unmatched bases: 4. Here the CDR3 reads CASSPGGHSYEQYF. The DNA for the CDR3 is TGTGCCAGCAGCCCAGGGGGCCACTCCTACGAGCAGTACTTC.

The chain's CDR3 is CASSVGGVDEQYF. CDR3 DNA: TGTGCCAGCAGCGTCGGTGGGGTTGACGAGCAGTACTTC. V gene TRBV9 combines with J gene TRBJ2-7, with no clear D. Trimming removed 2 bases at V and 5 bases at J, with 11 bases between. CDR3 length equals 13 residues. Germline CDR1 reads SGDLS; CDR2 reads YYNGEE.

V usage is TRBV12-5 and J usage is TRBJ2-7; TRBD1 aligns across 7 bases. J lost 0 bases, V lost 8 bases, and 7 bases had no gene match. CDR3 size: 14 residues. Germline-derived CDR1 and CDR2 are LGHNT and FRNRAP. The CDR3 here is CASSGTVSSYEQYF. The CDR3 DNA is TGTGCTAGTTCCGGGACAGTCAGCTCCTACGAGCAGTACTTC.

There are a few counts of this clone. The genes are TRBV6-1 and TRBJ1-1; 10 nucleotides match TRBD1. CDR1 is MNHNS and CDR2 is SASEGT in the germline V gene. Losses at the gene ends were 5 bases for V and 2 bases for J; bases not matched to a gene: 5. The CDR3 runs 15 residues. CDR3 sequence: CASSRDRGLNTEAFF. The DNA for the CDR3 is TGTGCCAGCAGTAGGGACAGGGGATTAAACACTGAAGCTTTCTTT.

The chain joins TRBV11-3 to TRBJ1-5; D is possibly TRBD1 (6 bases). This CDR3 contains 14 residues. Germline values: CDR1 SGHNT, CDR2 YENEEA. V was clipped by 5 bases and J by 6 bases, with 14 bases between them. CDR3 DNA sequence: TGTGCCAGCAGCCTAACAGGGAAAATTCAGCCCCAGCATTTT. Translated: CASSLTGKIQPQHF. Supplemented by reference TRBV11-3 and TRBJ1-5, the full variable domain reads EAGVVQSPRYKIIEKKQPVAFWCNPISGHNTLYWYLQNLGQGPELLIRYENEEAVDDSQLPKDRFSAERLKGVDSTLKIQPAELGDSAVYLCASSLTGKIQPQHFGDGTRLSIL.

This chain uses TRBV6-1 with TRBJ1-6; tentative D call: TRBD1 (6 bases). The CDR3 contains 15 residues. The ends were cut back, 6 bases at V and 5 bases at J, with 14 bases in the middle. Germline V lookup: CDR1 MNHNS, CDR2 SASEGT. As DNA, the CDR3 is TGTGCCAGCAGCGACGTAGCAGGGGATAATTCACCCCTCCACTTT. This sequence encodes CASSDVAGDNSPLHF.

This chain links TRBV4-1 with TRBJ1-1; 7 bases match TRBD1. Germline CDR1 MGHRA, CDR2 YSYEKL. The CDR3 runs to 16 residues. V shed 1 base, J shed 0 bases, and the junction held 5 bases outside the gene matches. The CDR3 here is CASSQGTGWLNTEAFF. The CDR3 bases are TGCGCCAGCAGCCAAGGGACAGGTTGGTTGAACACTGAAGCTTTCTTT.